The 5 T cell receptor beta chains below come from one sample, sequenced in a study of blood T cell repertoires in COVID-19. Sequenced by immunoSEQ multiplex PCR; TCRdb stores in-frame clones only, minus some. This sample carries tens of thousands of clones, 75% to 85% of them seen once, and the ten largest clones take roughly a fifth. The source material was peripheral blood. The receptors here all came from a woman aged 80 or over with acute or convalescent COVID-19.

The chain joins TRBV18 to TRBJ2-1; 11 bases are a match to TRBD1. V shed 8 bases, J shed 3 bases, and the junction held 6 bases outside the gene matches. CDR3 length equals 15 residues. Looked up from germline, CDR1 is KGHSH and CDR2 is LQKENI. The CDR3: CASRTGQGVYNEQFF. The DNA for the CDR3 is TGTGCCAGCCGGACGGGACAGGGGGTCTACAATGAGCAGTTCTTC.

The chain carries TRBV30 and TRBJ2-3, with D unresolved. V was clipped by 5 bases and J by 4 bases, with 4 bases between them. Germline V lookup: CDR1 GTSNPN, CDR2 SVGIG (reference sequence). The CDR3 runs to 10 residues. CDR3 sequence: CAWQADTQYF. In DNA, the CDR3 is TGTGCCTGGCAGGCAGATACGCAGTATTTT.

This clone was counted only a few times. The chain joins TRBV2 to TRBJ2-7; D is ambiguous. V lost 5 bases and J lost 2, with 10 bases in between. The CDR3 extends over 13 amino acids. Germline CDR1 reads SNHLY; CDR2 reads FYNNEI. The CDR3 DNA reads as TGTGCCAGCAGTCTCCCACTTACCTACGAGCAGTACTTC. Protein sequence: CASSLPLTYEQYF. The full variable domain, completed using reference TRBV2 and TRBJ2-7, is EPEVTQTPSHQVTQMGQEVILRCVPISNHLYFYWYRQILGQKVEFLVSFYNNEISEKSEIFDDQFSVERPDGSNFTLKIRSTKLEDSAMYFCASSLPLTYEQYFGPGTRLTVT.

The rearrangement links TRBV10-1 to TRBJ1-1; 7 bases are a match to TRBD1. The V gene end was trimmed by 7 bases and the J gene end by 1 base; junction bases not matched to a gene: 3. This CDR3 is built from 13 residues. Looked up from germline, CDR1 is WNHNN and CDR2 is SYGVQD (reference sequence). The CDR3 sequence: CASMGQRNTEAFF. The CDR3 DNA is TGCGCCAGCATGGGACAGAGGAACACTGAAGCTTTCTTT.

This chain links TRBV4-2 with TRBJ2-7; 7 bases match TRBD1. Unmatched junction bases numbered 5, after V lost 3 bases and J lost 0 bases. This CDR3 region has 15 residues. Germline V gene data show CDR1 as LGHNA and CDR2 as YNFKEQ. The chain's CDR3 is CASSHRQGSSYEQYF. The CDR3 DNA follows: TGTGCCAGCAGCCATCGACAGGGAAGCTCCTACGAGCAGTACTTC.